Below are 10 T cell receptor beta chains sequenced from a single sample in a study of blood T cell repertoires in COVID-19. Produced via immunoSEQ multiplex PCR; TCRdb's table is partial and in-frame only. Found here are 150,000 or so clones, about four fifths of them singletons; the top ten hold less than 20%. Material for sequencing was PBMCs or T cells enriched from blood (not recorded which). These receptors came from a man aged 60-69 years who had recovered from COVID-19.

This rearrangement joins TRBV18 to TRBJ2-7; maybe TRBD1 (6 bases). CDR3 length: 13 amino acids. The germline V and J ends were trimmed by 8 bases and 5 bases, with 16 bases remaining between them. Germline lookup yields CDR1 KGHSH and CDR2 LQKENI. The DNA of the CDR3 is TGTGCCAGCGCCGACAGGAGTGTGAACGAGCAGTACTTC. As protein: CASADRSVNEQYF.

The V and J genes are TRBV19 and TRBJ2-1; 7 bases are a match to TRBD2. This CDR3 has 13 residues. The trim removed 8 bases at V and 8 bases at J, leaving 9 bases unmatched. Germline CDR1 and CDR2: LNHDA and SQIVND (reference sequence). This CDR3 is CASAGAWGDEQFF. The CDR3 coding sequence is TGTGCCAGTGCGGGAGCCTGGGGAGATGAGCAGTTCTTC.

The chain joins TRBV6-5 to TRBJ1-1; D is unclear. The CDR3 is 13 amino acids. Trimming stripped 3 bases from V and 3 bases from J, with 8 bases between. Germline lookup yields CDR1 MNHEY and CDR2 SVGAGI. CDR3 DNA: TGTGCCAGCAGTTATCAGCGAGACACTGAAGCTTTCTTT. Encoded protein: CASSYQRDTEAFF.

This clone was seen repeatedly, ten times or more. The chain employs TRBV27 and TRBJ1-5, with D uncertain. V dropped 8 bases and J dropped 6 bases, with 17 bases sitting between them. Germline V gene lookup returns CDR1 MNHEY and CDR2 SMNVEV (reference sequence). The CDR3 length is 14 residues. The DNA for the CDR3 is TGTGCCAGCCGGGTGCGGGGAGAGGGTCAGCCCCAGCATTTT. It specifies CASRVRGEGQPQHF.

The chain couples TRBV6-5 to TRBJ2-7; D is possibly TRBD1 (6 bases). CDR3 length: 14 amino acids. V lost 5 bases and J 5 bases, leaving 16 bases between the germline ends. Germline V lookup: CDR1 MNHEY, CDR2 SVGAGI. In nucleotides, the CDR3 is TGTGCCAGCAGTCCACGCCCTCGGGACAACGAGCAGTACTTC. It codes for CASSPRPRDNEQYF.

The chain carries TRBV20-1 and TRBJ2-2, with no clear D. CDR3 length: 15 residues. The V gene lost 3 bases and the J gene lost 0 bases, with 11 bases spanning the gap. Germline CDR1 is DFQATT and CDR2 is SNEGSKA (reference sequence). The CDR3 DNA reads TGCAGTGCTAGTTCGGTCCTGACGAACACCGGGGAGCTGTTTTTT. It yields the protein CSASSVLTNTGELFF.

The genes are TRBV6-5 and TRBJ2-7; D perhaps matches TRBD1 (5 bases). The CDR3 contains 15 residues. V was trimmed by 0 bases and J by 4 bases, leaving 13 bases between them. Germline lookup yields CDR1 MNHEY and CDR2 SVGAGI. CDR3 nucleotide sequence: TGTGCCAGCAGTTACTCCGCAGGGAAAGGGTACGAGCAGTACTTC. Amino acids: CASSYSAGKGYEQYF.

The V and J genes are TRBV7-2 and TRBJ2-2; D ambiguous. CDR1 is SGHTA and CDR2 is FQGNSA in the germline V gene. V lost 5 bases, J lost 1 base, and 11 bases lay in between. The CDR3 has 15 residues. The CDR3 protein is CASSAGRQNTGELFF. CDR3 nucleotides: TGTGCCAGCAGCGCAGGAAGGCAGAACACCGGGGAGCTGTTTTTT.

V is TRBV24-1 and J is TRBJ2-1; 7 bases fit TRBD2. CDR1 is KGHDR and CDR2 is SFDVKD in the germline V gene. This CDR3 spans 17 amino acids. J was trimmed by 0 bases and V by 4 bases; bases with no gene match: 8. CDR3 protein: CATSDNPRGSSYNEQFF. The CDR3 DNA reads TGTGCCACCAGTGACAACCCTCGCGGGAGCTCCTACAATGAGCAGTTCTTC.

The genes are TRBV5-8 and TRBJ1-6; a possible D gene is TRBD1 (6 bases). This CDR3 spans 19 amino acids. Germline V CDR1 and CDR2: SGHTS, YDEGEE. Trimming left V 0 bases short and J 8 bases short, with 24 bases between. The CDR3 coding sequence is TGTGCCAGCAGCTTGGATACGACGACAGGTGGGATTAGGTATTCACCCCTCCACTTT. Its protein is CASSLDTTTGGIRYSPLHF.